This T cell receptor beta chain was obtained from a study of blood T cells in healthy people across ages. Sample-barcoded 5' priming and a J-beta primer mix drove a second PCR of 7 to 11 cycles. MiXCR, run by TCRdb on the 5' RACE reads, gives a single entry per CDR3 protein. The data show more than 500,000 distinct CDR3 sequences, 27% seen once. The table lists this clonotype with a few counts. Germline CDR1 and CDR2: SGHTA and FQGTGA. The V end was cut by 5 bases, the J end by 2 bases, with 15 bases between. The CDR3 extends over 16 amino acids. V is TRBV7-3 and J is TRBJ2-2; D may be TRBD2 (6 bases). Material: blood. The sequence was obtained from a woman aged 70-85 years in good health. The CDR3: CASSPGRRGNTGELFF. The CDR3 nucleotides are TGTGCCAGCAGCCCCGGGAGAAGGGGAAACACCGGGGAGCTGTTTTTT.